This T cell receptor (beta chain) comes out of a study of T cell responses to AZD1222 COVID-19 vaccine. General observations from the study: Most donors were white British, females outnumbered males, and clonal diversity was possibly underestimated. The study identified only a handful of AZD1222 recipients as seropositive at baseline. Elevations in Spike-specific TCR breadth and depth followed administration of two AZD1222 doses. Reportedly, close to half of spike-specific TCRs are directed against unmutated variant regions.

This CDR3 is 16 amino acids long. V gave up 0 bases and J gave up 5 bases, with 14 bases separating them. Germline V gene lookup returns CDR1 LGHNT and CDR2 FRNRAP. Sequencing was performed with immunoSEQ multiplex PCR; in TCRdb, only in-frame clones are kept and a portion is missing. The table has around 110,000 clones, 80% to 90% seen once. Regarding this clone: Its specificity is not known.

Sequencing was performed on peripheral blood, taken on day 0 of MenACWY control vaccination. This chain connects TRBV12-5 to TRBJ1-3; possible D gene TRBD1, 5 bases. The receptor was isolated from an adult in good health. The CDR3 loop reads CASGLVPGSFRNTIYF. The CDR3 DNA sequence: TGTGCTAGTGGTTTGGTACCAGGGTCCTTCCGAAACACCATATATTTT.